This is a list of T cell receptor beta chains from one sample in a study of blood T cells in healthy people across ages. TCRdb ran MiXCR on the 5' RACE reads and lists one entry per CDR3 protein. This table has 550,000 to 700,000 distinct CDR3 sequences, approximately 25% appearing once. Sequenced material: blood. The receptors were gathered from a woman in her 70s in good health. The CDR3 runs from the conserved cysteine through the conserved F or W. For some rows the clone size is stated as once, few or many, or as a class when expanded; others skip it.

clone_size	v_call	j_call	cdr3_aa
many	TRBV5-6	TRBJ2-5	CASSAQGGETQYF
few	TRBV12-3/TRBV12-4	TRBJ2-5	CASSLLPWTGGQETQYF
.	TRBV12-3/TRBV12-4	TRBJ1-2	CASSLQGQDLYGYTF
.	TRBV24-1	TRBJ2-1	CATSDAGREVFF
few	TRBV20-1	TRBJ1-1	CSAREAGNTEAFF
many	TRBV29-1	TRBJ2-5	CSVDGQGIETQYF
.	TRBV7-9	TRBJ1-3	CASSSNQGAGNTIYF
few	TRBV18	TRBJ1-4	CASSPSREYKLFF
.	TRBV6-2/TRBV6-3	TRBJ2-1	CASSYASSGGDEQFF
.	TRBV29-1	TRBJ1-2	CSAAGTGISLGYTF
many	TRBV4-1	TRBJ2-3	CASSQVDLFITDTQYF
few	TRBV20-1	TRBJ2-6	CSARDLQGTGGLRGANVLTF
once	TRBV27	TRBJ1-3	CASSRGGRPNTIYF
many	TRBV4-1	TRBJ2-3	CASSQDLRSPSTDTQYF
few	TRBV7-9	TRBJ2-1	CASSPTMHEQFF
.	TRBV29-1	TRBJ2-5	CSVEETGGSETQYF
few	TRBV6-1	TRBJ1-6	CASSFAGSGDSPLHF
.	TRBV20-1	TRBJ2-2	CSARSPSGDSGELFF
many	TRBV27	TRBJ2-5	CASSPRGLTIETQYF
.	TRBV10-3	TRBJ2-5	CAISLGEGLQETQYF
few	TRBV6-2/TRBV6-3	TRBJ2-2	CASTTGDTGELFF
few	TRBV7-2	TRBJ2-7	CASSLGPGNGYEQYF
medium-sized	TRBV27	TRBJ2-5	CASSLSHVEALVQETQYF
.	TRBV29-1	TRBJ2-3	CSVAGPLTDTQYF
few	TRBV2	TRBJ2-3	CASSEAEYTDTQYF
.	TRBV2	TRBJ1-2	CASSEDRGEGGYTF
.	TRBV6-2/TRBV6-3	TRBJ2-3	CASSYKSSGDSTDTQYF
.	TRBV27	TRBJ1-3	CASSRQGRTGNTIYF
.	TRBV6-5	TRBJ1-1	CASISRDWTEAFF
.	TRBV5-1	TRBJ2-3	CASSDLLAGVSTDTQYF
.	TRBV7-2	TRBJ2-5	CANTSGGQETQYF
.	TRBV5-1	.	CASSLMSGGVYEQYF
few	TRBV6-6	TRBJ1-3	CASRSWAIYF
.	TRBV12-3/TRBV12-4	TRBJ1-2	CASYHRGNNFPNYGYTF
.	TRBV12-5	TRBJ1-5	CASGLNRDRTGFYQPQHF
.	TRBV7-2	TRBJ2-3	CASSLASIRGDTQYF
few	TRBV7-2	TRBJ2-1	CASSPMPGSSYNEQFF
.	TRBV12-3/TRBV12-4	TRBJ1-5	CASALGGAQPQHF
few	TRBV7-2	TRBJ2-3	CASSFGQGRTDTQYF
few	TRBV6-5	.	CASSYSAGGTYEQYF
few	TRBV28	TRBJ2-2	CASSPGTPYTGELFF
few	TRBV12-3/TRBV12-4	TRBJ2-7	CASSLWGNYEQYF
.	TRBV7-2	.	CASSPQVGSRLEQYF
few	TRBV20-1	TRBJ1-2	CSAKEGGNYGYTF
few	TRBV12-3/TRBV12-4	TRBJ2-5	CASSFRDREETQYF
.	TRBV10-3	TRBJ2-1	CAISDKGGEQFF
.	TRBV20-1	TRBJ2-3	CSARRTGPADTQYF
.	TRBV7-2	TRBJ2-5	CASTRLGYQETQYF
.	TRBV6-6	TRBJ1-4	CASIPTLVTPEKLFF
.	TRBV27	TRBJ2-3	CASSLYFPGEITSTDTQYF
many	TRBV5-1	TRBJ1-4	CASRLNEKLFF
.	TRBV27	TRBJ2-1	CASKEGGARDEQFF
many	TRBV7-3	TRBJ2-5	CASSLTTEETQYF
few	TRBV20-1	TRBJ1-1	CSATDRGKGEAFF
few	TRBV4-2	TRBJ1-2	CASSQDRGQSGYTF
.	TRBV5-5	.	CASSWRDSLSYEQYF
.	TRBV29-1	TRBJ2-7	CSARVGTYEQYF
.	TRBV7-2	TRBJ2-2	CASSSTLLWTGELFF
.	TRBV5-4	TRBJ2-1	CASSTGGGGNNEQFF
few	TRBV12-5	TRBJ2-1	CASGLVQGIYNEQFF